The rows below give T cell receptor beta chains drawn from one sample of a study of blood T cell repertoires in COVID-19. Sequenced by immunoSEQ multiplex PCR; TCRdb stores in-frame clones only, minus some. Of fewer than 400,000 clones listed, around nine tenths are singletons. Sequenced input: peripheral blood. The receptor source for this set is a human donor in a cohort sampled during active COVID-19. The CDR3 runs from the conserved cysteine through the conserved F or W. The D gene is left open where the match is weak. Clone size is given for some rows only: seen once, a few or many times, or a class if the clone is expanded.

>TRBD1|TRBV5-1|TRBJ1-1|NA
CASSLRNRGRHVGANTEAFF
TGCGCCAGCAGCTTACGTAACAGGGGTCGCCACGTCGGGGCGAACACTGAAGCTTTCTTT
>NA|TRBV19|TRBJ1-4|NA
CASSIPLSATNEKLFF
TGTGCCAGTAGTATACCCCTAAGTGCAACTAATGAAAAACTGTTTTTT
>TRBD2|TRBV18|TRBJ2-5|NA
CASSPSSGRSETQYF
TGTGCCAGCTCACCATCTAGCGGGAGGTCAGAGACCCAGTACTTC
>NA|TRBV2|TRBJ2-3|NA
CASSRRTTGIGPDTQYF
TGTGCCAGCAGCCGCCGAACTACAGGGATCGGACCAGATACGCAGTATTTT
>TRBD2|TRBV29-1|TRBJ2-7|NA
CSVVVSGRAGSYEQYF
TGCAGCGTTGTGGTTAGCGGGAGGGCCGGATCCTACGAGCAGTACTTC
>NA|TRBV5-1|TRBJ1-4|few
CASSLEQGASNEKLFF
TGCGCCAGCAGCTTGGAACAGGGAGCGTCTAATGAAAAACTGTTTTTT
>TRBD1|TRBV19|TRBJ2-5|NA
CASSRGQGKETQYF
TGTGCCAGTAGTAGGGGACAGGGGAAAGAGACCCAGTACTTC
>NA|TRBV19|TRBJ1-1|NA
CASTPNRVWSNTEAFF
TGTGCCAGTACCCCAAACAGGGTGTGGTCTAACACTGAAGCTTTCTTT
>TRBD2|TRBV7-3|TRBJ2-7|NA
CASSELAGAYEQYF
TGTGCCAGCAGCGAACTAGCGGGGGCTTACGAGCAGTACTTC
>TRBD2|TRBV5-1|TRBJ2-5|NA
CASSRLAGGPPKETQYF
TGCGCCAGCAGCCGACTAGCGGGGGGGCCGCCCAAAGAGACCCAGTACTTC
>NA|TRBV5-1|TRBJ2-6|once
CASSLETVTRSSGANVLTF
TGCGCCAGCAGCTTGGAGACGGTTACCCGGAGCTCTGGGGCCAACGTCCTGACTTTC
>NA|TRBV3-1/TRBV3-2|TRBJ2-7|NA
CASSRPLFERRRWEQYF
TGTGCCAGCAGCCGGCCCCTTTTTGAGCGGCGTCGGTGGGAGCAGTACTTC
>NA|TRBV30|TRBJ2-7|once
CAWSVLAGAYEQYF
TGTGCCTGGAGTGTATTGGCAGGGGCTTACGAGCAGTACTTC
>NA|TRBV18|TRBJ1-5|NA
CASSQSAGVNNQPQHF
TGTGCCAGCTCACAGTCGGCGGGGGTCAACAATCAGCCCCAGCATTTT
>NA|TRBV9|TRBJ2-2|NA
CASSLRGTGELFF
TGTGCCAGCAGCCTAAGGGGAACCGGGGAGCTGTTTTTT
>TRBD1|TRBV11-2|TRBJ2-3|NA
CASSPSVGGLTDTQYF
TGTGCCAGCAGCCCCAGTGTAGGGGGCTTAACAGATACGCAGTATTTT
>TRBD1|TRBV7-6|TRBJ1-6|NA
CASSRIGTGSNSPLHF
TGTGCCAGCAGCCGGATTGGGACAGGCTCTAATTCACCCCTCCACTTT
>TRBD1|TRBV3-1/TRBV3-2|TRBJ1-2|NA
CASSQVDRGYGYTF
TGTGCCAGCAGCCAAGTCGACAGGGGCTATGGCTACACCTTC
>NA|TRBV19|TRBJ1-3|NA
CASSIPGPPGNTIYF
TGTGCCAGTAGTATTCCTGGGCCGCCTGGAAACACCATATATTTT
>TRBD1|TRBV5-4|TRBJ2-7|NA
CATAGMDRGVREQYF
TGTGCCACCGCAGGTATGGACAGGGGGGTGAGAGAGCAGTACTTC
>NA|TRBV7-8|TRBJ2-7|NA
CASSYTFRPYEQYF
TGTGCCAGCAGCTACACCTTTCGCCCCTACGAGCAGTACTTC
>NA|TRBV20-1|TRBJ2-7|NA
CSASGNPYSPDYEQYF
TGCAGTGCTAGTGGCAACCCATACTCCCCCGATTACGAGCAGTACTTC
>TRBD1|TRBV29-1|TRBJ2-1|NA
CSADRVYNEQFF
TGCAGCGCCGACAGGGTCTACAATGAGCAGTTCTTC
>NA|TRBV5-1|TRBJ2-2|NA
CASSSSGELFF
TGCGCCAGCAGCTCCTCCGGGGAGCTGTTTTTT
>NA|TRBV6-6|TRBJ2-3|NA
CASSYSRQAPDTQYF
TGTGCCAGCAGTTACTCGCGACAGGCTCCAGATACGCAGTATTTT
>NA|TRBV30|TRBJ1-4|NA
CAWSRGNNEKLFF
TGTGCCTGGAGTCGGGGGAACAATGAAAAACTGTTTTTT
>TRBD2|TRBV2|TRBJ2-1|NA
CASSGLAGDNEQFF
TGTGCCAGCAGCGGACTAGCGGGGGACAATGAGCAGTTCTTC
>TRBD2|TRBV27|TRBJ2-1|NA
CASSYGTSGRALLKNEQFF
TGTGCCAGCAGTTACGGGACTAGCGGGAGGGCCCTCCTAAAGAATGAGCAGTTCTTC
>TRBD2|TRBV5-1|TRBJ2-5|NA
CASSAGLAEKETQYF
TGCGCCAGCAGCGCGGGACTAGCGGAAAAAGAGACCCAGTACTTC
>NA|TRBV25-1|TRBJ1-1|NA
CASSAGVGREAFF
TGTGCCAGCAGTGCCGGGGTAGGGAGGGAAGCTTTCTTT
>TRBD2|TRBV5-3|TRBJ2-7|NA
CARSFVAGGISSYEQYF
TGTGCCAGAAGCTTCGTAGCGGGAGGAATTAGCTCCTACGAGCAGTACTTC
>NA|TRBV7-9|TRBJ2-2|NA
CASSRHRGRDTGELFF
TGTGCCAGCAGCCGACATAGGGGGAGGGACACCGGGGAGCTGTTTTTT
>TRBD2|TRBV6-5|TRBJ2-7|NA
CASRSGNEQYF
TGTGCCAGCAGAAGCGGGAACGAGCAGTACTTC
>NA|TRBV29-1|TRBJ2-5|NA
CSGGTGTIGETQYF
TGCAGCGGGGGGACCGGGACAATTGGAGAGACCCAGTACTTC
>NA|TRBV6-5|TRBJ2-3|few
CASRFGGEADTQYF
TGTGCCAGCAGATTCGGCGGGGAGGCAGATACGCAGTATTTT
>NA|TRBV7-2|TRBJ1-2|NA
CASSLERGRNYGYTF
TGTGCCAGCAGCTTAGAACGAGGGAGGAACTATGGCTACACCTTC
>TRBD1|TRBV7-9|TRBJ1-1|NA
CASSLGVYRGNTEAFF
TGTGCCAGCAGCTTAGGGGTCTACAGGGGAAACACTGAAGCTTTCTTT
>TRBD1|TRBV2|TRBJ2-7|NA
CASSVRGQRAEQYF
TGTGCCAGCAGTGTTAGGGGACAGAGGGCCGAGCAGTACTTC
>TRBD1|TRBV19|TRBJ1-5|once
CASSIQGAEQPQHF
TGTGCCAGTAGTATCCAGGGGGCTGAGCAGCCCCAGCATTTT
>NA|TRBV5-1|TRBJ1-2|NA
CASSLSSGGYTF
TGCGCCAGCAGCTTGTCTTCAGGGGGCTACACCTTC
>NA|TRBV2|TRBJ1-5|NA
CASQSTPTLSNQPQHF
TGTGCCAGCCAGTCGACACCAACCCTTAGCAATCAGCCCCAGCATTTT
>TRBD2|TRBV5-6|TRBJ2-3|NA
CASSPGGGFTDTQYF
TGTGCCAGCAGTCCGGGAGGAGGGTTCACAGATACGCAGTATTTT
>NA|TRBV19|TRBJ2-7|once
CASSTGTSSREQYF
TGTGCCAGTAGCACAGGGACCTCTTCTCGGGAGCAGTACTTC
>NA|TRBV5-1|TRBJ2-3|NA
CASSTTNTDTQYF
TGCGCCAGCAGCACAACGAACACAGATACGCAGTATTTT
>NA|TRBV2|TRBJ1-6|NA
CASSEARGRVSPLHF
TGTGCCAGCAGTGAAGCGCGGGGTAGAGTTTCACCCCTCCACTTT
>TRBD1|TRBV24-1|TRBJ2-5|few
CATSGLNPGQGEETQYF
TGTGCCACCAGTGGACTCAACCCGGGACAGGGAGAAGAGACCCAGTACTTC
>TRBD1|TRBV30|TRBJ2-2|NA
CAWNQGDTELFF
TGTGCCTGGAACCAGGGGGATACGGAGCTGTTTTTT
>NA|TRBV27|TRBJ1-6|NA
CASSLNSGSSYNSPLHF
TGTGCCAGCAGTTTAAACTCCGGTAGCTCCTATAATTCACCCCTCCACTTT
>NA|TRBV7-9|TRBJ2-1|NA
CASSLVQGAYNEQFF
TGTGCCAGCAGCTTAGTCCAGGGCGCCTACAATGAGCAGTTCTTC
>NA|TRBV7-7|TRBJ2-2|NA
CASSYSRGGELFF
TGTGCCAGCAGCTACAGCCGGGGCGGGGAGCTGTTTTTT
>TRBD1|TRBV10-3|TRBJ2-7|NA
CAISPTAQQGGFYEQYF
TGTGCCATCAGTCCAACAGCCCAACAGGGGGGCTTCTACGAGCAGTACTTC
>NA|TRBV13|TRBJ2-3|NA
CASSLGQGGYTQYF
TGTGCCAGCAGCCTTGGACAGGGAGGGTATACGCAGTATTTT
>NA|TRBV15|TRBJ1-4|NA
CATSRDRTNEKLFF
TGTGCCACCAGCAGAGATAGAACTAATGAAAAACTGTTTTTT
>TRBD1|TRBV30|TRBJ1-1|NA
CAWSVKFGQGAAFF
TGTGCCTGGAGTGTAAAGTTCGGACAGGGGGCGGCTTTCTTT